The clone carrying this TCR beta chain is medium-sized in the sample. What it recognizes is unknown. Sequence at one end of the junction differs from germline and may be a read error. These data come from a study of T cells in localized non-small cell lung cancer. Broader study findings: Without multi-region sequencing, intratumor heterogeneity could not be excluded.

Sequenced by immunoSEQ multiplex PCR; TCRdb stores in-frame clones only, minus some. The repertoire holds around 2,600 clones, with roughly a fifth as singletons. CDR1 and CDR2 from the germline V gene are MNHGY and SAAAGT. The CDR3 loop spans 12 amino acids. The clonotype originates from a male donor aged 60 or older with stage III squamous cell lung carcinoma. Sequenced material: lung tumor tissue, taken before any cancer treatment. This chain joins TRBV6-8 and TRBJ1-2, with D possibly TRBD1 on 5 matching bases. The CDR3 is CASSSGTQSQDF. CDR3 bases: TGTGCCAGCAGTTCCGGGACGCAATCTCAAGACTTC.